One sample yielded the 5 T cell receptor beta chains listed below, sequenced in a study of identical twins. TCRdb re-analysed the 5' RACE reads in MiXCR, keeping a single row per CDR3 protein. The data contain some 1,700,000 distinct CDR3 sequences, around a third of them singletons. Sequenced sample: cord blood. The receptor source for this set is a newborn girl in good health.

This clonotype was counted between two and nine times. V gene TRBV20-1 combines with J gene TRBJ1-5; 9 nucleotides align to TRBD1. Trimming took 5 bases from V and 7 from J; bases not matched to a gene: 6. The length of the CDR3 is 13 residues. Germline V gene data show CDR1 as DFQATT and CDR2 as SNEGSKA (reference sequence). The CDR3 loop reads CSAFRQGGQPQHF. CDR3 sequence (DNA): TGCAGTGCTTTCAGACAGGGGGGCCAGCCCCAGCATTTT.

The sample holds a few counts of this clonotype. This sequence joins TRBV10-3 and TRBJ2-7; 7 nucleotides align to TRBD1. CDR3 length: 15 amino acids. J lost 3 bases, V lost 6 bases, and 11 bases had no gene match. Looked up from germline, CDR1 is ENHRY and CDR2 is SYGVKD. The CDR3 region has the DNA TGTGCCATCAGACCCACCGGGACAGCGGACTACGAGCAGTACTTC. Protein: CAIRPTGTADYEQYF.

On this clonotype itself: A much larger clone is a single base away; this may be a read error. The rearrangement joins TRBV11-2 to TRBJ2-3, with D unclear. Germline V gene lookup returns CDR1 SGHAT and CDR2 FQNNGV. V lost 5 bases and J 5 bases, leaving 14 bases between the germline ends. CDR3 length: 14 residues. The CDR3 DNA sequence: TGTGCCAGCAGCCGACGGGTTCGTAGAGATACGCAGTATTTT. It codes for CASSRRVRRDTQYF.

This clonotype was recorded many times. V gene TRBV7-9 combines with J gene TRBJ2-7; perhaps TRBD2 as D (5 bases). The germline V gene encodes CDR1 SEHNR and CDR2 FQNEAQ (reference sequence). The CDR3 spans 13 residues. Trimming left V 6 bases short and J 0 bases short, with 9 bases between. The CDR3, as DNA: TGTGCCAGCAGTCACGGGGTCTCCTACGAGCAGTACTTC. Translation gives CASSHGVSYEQYF.

This clonotype was observed a few times. This chain uses TRBV20-1 with TRBJ2-7, with 8 nucleotides matching TRBD1. CDR3 size: 13 residues. Looked up from germline, CDR1 is DFQATT and CDR2 is SNEGSKA (reference sequence). V trimming: 3 bases; J trimming: 3 bases; junction bases outside the gene matches: 4. The CDR3 loop reads CSARGDRIYEQYF. DNA of the CDR3: TGCAGTGCTAGGGGGGACAGGATCTACGAGCAGTACTTC.